The 11 T cell receptor beta chains in this list originate from one sample, sequenced in a study of identical twins. TCRdb re-derived calls from the 5' RACE reads in MiXCR, one entry per CDR3 protein. The sample includes approximately 700,000 distinct CDR3 sequences, 15% to 20% of them seen just once. These data were likewise used in another study, on T cells expressing NK-cell markers.

Material: PBMCs. The receptor source for this set is a woman aged 18 to 35 in good health.

The chain joins TRBV12-3 or TRBV12-4 to TRBJ1-1; 7 nucleotides line up with TRBD1. The CDR3 totals 11 residues. Trimming cost V 6 bases and J 7 bases; bases outside gene matches: 2. The DNA for the CDR3 is TGTGCCAGCAGACAGGGGATTGAAGCTTTCTTT. This encodes CASRQGIEAFF.

This clonotype was seen a few times. The gene calls are TRBV29-1 and TRBJ2-3; the match to TRBD2 covers 7 bases. The CDR3 has 14 amino acids. V shed 2 bases, J shed 7 bases, and the junction held 9 bases outside the gene matches. CDR1 and CDR2 (germline): SQVTM, ANQGSEA. The CDR3 DNA follows: TGCAGCGTTGAAATGGCGGGGGTGACCTATACGCAGTATTTT. It encodes CSVEMAGVTYTQYF.

This clonotype has more than one count but fewer than ten. This chain joins TRBV28 and TRBJ2-7; 11 nucleotides align to TRBD2. Looked up from germline, CDR1 is MDHEN and CDR2 is SYDVKM. The junction had 7 bases not matched to a gene; V was cut back by 10 bases and J by 2 bases. The CDR3 contains 14 residues. The CDR3 DNA reads TGTGCCACCGACCGACTAGCGGGGACCTACGAGCAGTACTTC. This sequence encodes CATDRLAGTYEQYF.

The genes are TRBV6-1 and TRBJ2-3; 7 nucleotides match TRBD2. The CDR3 is 17 amino acids. V dropped 7 bases and J dropped 2; count of bases not matched to a gene: 15. Germline CDR1 MNHNS, CDR2 SASEGT. The CDR3 here is CASTLTGAGEYTDTQYF. The CDR3 DNA reads TGTGCCAGCACCTTGACGGGCGCGGGAGAGTACACAGATACGCAGTATTTT.

This clonotype was picked up a small number of times. The chain couples TRBV5-6 to TRBJ2-1; no firm D call. Looked up from germline, CDR1 is SGHDT and CDR2 is YYEEEE. This CDR3 has 12 amino acids. V lost 0 bases and J 9 bases, leaving 7 bases between the germline ends. CDR3 residues: CASSLVRAEQFF. The DNA for the CDR3 is TGTGCCAGCAGCTTGGTTAGGGCTGAGCAGTTCTTC.

This clonotype was seen a few times. The J gene is TRBJ2-5, the V gene TRBV2; TRBD1 aligns across 8 bases. The CDR3 length is 15 residues. Germline values: CDR1 SNHLY, CDR2 FYNNEI. V shed 6 bases, J shed 1 base, and the junction held 7 bases outside the gene matches. The CDR3 region has the DNA TGTGCCAGCAGCTGGACAGGGTGGGGCCAAGAGACCCAGTACTTC. Encoded protein: CASSWTGWGQETQYF.

This clonotype has a handful of counts. The chain carries TRBV5-1 and TRBJ2-3; TRBD2 matches at 7 bases. The junction had 10 bases not matched to a gene; V was cut back by 5 bases and J by 1 base. Looked up from germline, CDR1 is SGHRS and CDR2 is YFSETQ. The CDR3 is 16 residues long. Here the CDR3 DNA reads TGCGCCAGCAGATTAGCGCTCGCGGGGGGCACAGATACGCAGTATTTT. Its translation is CASRLALAGGTDTQYF.

The chain recombines TRBV7-9 with TRBJ2-1, with 8 bases matching TRBD2. Germline CDR1 and CDR2: SEHNR and FQNEAQ (reference sequence). V was clipped by 0 bases and J by 6 bases; unmatched bases: 4. This CDR3 region has 15 residues. For the CDR3, the DNA is TGTGCCAGCAGCTTAGCCGGGACTAGAACCAATGAGCAGTTCTTC. Its translation is CASSLAGTRTNEQFF.

The rearrangement uses TRBV29-1 and TRBJ2-5, with D perhaps matching TRBD2 (7 bases). CDR3 length: 13 amino acids. Per germline, CDR1 SQVTM and CDR2 ANQGSEA. Trimming cost V 6 bases and J 3 bases, with 14 bases left between them. The CDR3 loop is CSVERGGKETQYF. CDR3 sequence (DNA): TGCAGCGTCGAGAGGGGGGGTAAAGAGACCCAGTACTTC. The variable domain in full, completed from reference TRBV29-1 and TRBJ2-5, reads SAVISQKPSRDICQRGTSLTIQCQVDSQVTMMFWYRQQPGQSLTLIATANQGSEATYESGFVIDKFPISRPNLTFSTLTVSNMSPEDSSIYLCSVERGGKETQYFGPGTRLLVL.

The chain has TRBV12-3 or TRBV12-4 and TRBJ2-1, with TRBD2 as a possible D gene (6 bases). This CDR3 comprises 17 residues. V gave up 2 bases and J gave up 4 bases, with 18 bases separating them. The CDR3: CASSLMRGGAPYNEQFF. The CDR3 nucleotides read TGTGCCAGCAGTTTAATGAGAGGAGGGGCACCATACAATGAGCAGTTCTTC.

This rearrangement joins TRBV20-1 to TRBJ2-5; TRBD2 matches 10 bases. The CDR3 loop spans 15 amino acids. Germline CDR1 DFQATT, CDR2 SNEGSKA (reference sequence). Losses at the gene ends were 0 bases for V and 5 bases for J; bases not matched to a gene: 6. CDR3 bases: TGCAGTGCTAGAGATTTAGAGCGGGGGGGGGAGACCCAGTACTTC. Protein: CSARDLERGGETQYF.